One T cell receptor (beta chain) is described in this entry. What this receptor recognizes is not known. The sample holds no much larger clone one base away, and base qualities are not on file. V lost 5 bases and J lost 9 bases, and the count of bases not matched to a germline gene is 6. The germline V gene gives CDR1 as SGHTA and CDR2 as FQGTGA. Reading from cysteine to phenylalanine, the CDR3 counts 13 amino acids. Only the CDR3 region is kept as DNA, spanning 39 bases read in frame from base 1. The sample's time point, from its label and the paper: blood sample drawn before combined kidney and bone marrow transplant. Unstimulated Tregs (CD4+CD25+CD127-), CD4+ non-Tregs (CD4+CD25-), CD4 and CD8 cells were FACS-sorted from thawed PBMCs. Patients were 4 combined kidney and bone marrow transplant recipients from the ITN036ST trial, and only these trial subjects had samples available. Healthy control blood was processed by Ficoll density gradient to PBMCs and cryopreserved; patient PBMCs were collected before and after transplant.

Genomic DNA was extracted from sorted cells with the QIAGEN DNeasy Blood and Tissue Kit for TCRbeta CDR3 sequencing. High-throughput TCRbeta CDR3 sequencing, including PCR amplification with bias correction and internal controls, was performed commercially through immunoSEQ. The study's own analysis went as follows. Unique productive TCRbeta sequences were defined by CDR3 nucleotide sequence when primers matched and otherwise by CDR3 amino acid sequence together with Vbeta and Jbeta genes. As a correction for sorting error, sequences shared between sorted populations at a frequency ratio of 2:1 or less were discarded, and the remaining shared sequences were assigned to the higher population. A sequence counted as donor-reactive if, in CFSE-low cells, the sequence had a frequency of at least 0.01% and was expanded at least 5-fold compared with unstimulated cells. Jensen-Shannon divergence calculated on the top 100 TCRbeta sequences ranked by frequency was used to measure repertoire divergence. When a sample had multiple sequencing runs, each run was corrected for sorting error separately and the runs were then pooled. Held by TCRdb, this immuneACCESS table contains in-frame sequences only and omits some clones. Under half of the omission traces to an unresolved V gene where checked; the cause of the rest is unknown. V and J calls and clone size follow that table, whereas D and trimming were derived from the DNA. The sample table holds approximately 100,000 clones, of which under 95% were seen once. Jointly, the top ten make up 0.46% of the sample.

These data originate in a study of Tregs in tolerant kidney transplant recipients (dated by TCRdb to the late 2010s). In the study overall: Related donors were used in the transplants with nonmyeloablative bone marrow transplantation, and mixed chimerism was transient in the human trials. The study applied TCRbeta sequencing to find donor-specific regulatory T cells before combined kidney and bone marrow transplantation and then followed those same cells after transplant.

General study outcomes and caveats: In tolerant patients, the expansion of donor-specific Tregs was greater than global Treg expansion, suggesting that the expansion was antigen-driven rather than nonspecific. Expanding Tregs with activated donor B cells appeared to identify the most biologically relevant and donor-specific TCRbeta repertoire. The study was constrained by small patient numbers, and validation of the findings is required in larger populations and under other immunosuppression protocols. Biological reproducibility was not directly addressed, though technical replication error appeared minimal. PCR primers changed over time for some patients, so nucleotide-level comparison across those patients' samples was not possible.

The sequence is built from TRBV7-3 and TRBJ2-1; the central 8 bases match TRBD1. The sample in question was CD4+ T cells from blood, obtained before the transplant. This sequence originates from a human donor who received a combined kidney and bone marrow transplant. This receptor carries the CDR3 CASSQTGASEQFF. The base sequence is TGTGCCAGCAGCCAGACAGGGGCGAGTGAGCAGTTCTTC.